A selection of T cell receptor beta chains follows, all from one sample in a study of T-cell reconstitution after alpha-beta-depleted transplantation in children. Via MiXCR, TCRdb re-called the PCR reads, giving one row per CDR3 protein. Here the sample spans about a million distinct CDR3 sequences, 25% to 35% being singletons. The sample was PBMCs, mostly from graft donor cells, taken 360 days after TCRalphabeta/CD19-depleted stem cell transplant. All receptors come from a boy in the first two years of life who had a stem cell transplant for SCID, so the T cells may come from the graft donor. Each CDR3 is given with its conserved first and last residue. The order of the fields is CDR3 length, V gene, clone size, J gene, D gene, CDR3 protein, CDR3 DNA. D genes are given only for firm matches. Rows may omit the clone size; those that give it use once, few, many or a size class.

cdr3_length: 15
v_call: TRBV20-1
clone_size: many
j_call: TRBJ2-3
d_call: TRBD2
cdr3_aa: CSARDGGGAGDTQYF
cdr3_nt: TGCAGTGCTAGAGACGGCGGGGGGGCCGGAGATACGCAGTATTTT

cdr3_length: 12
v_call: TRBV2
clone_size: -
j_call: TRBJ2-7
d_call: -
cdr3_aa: CASSSLDYEQYF
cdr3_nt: TGTGCCAGCAGTTCGTTGGACTACGAGCAGTACTTC

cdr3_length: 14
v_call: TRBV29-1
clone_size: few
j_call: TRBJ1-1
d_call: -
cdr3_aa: CSVESRVPNTEAFF
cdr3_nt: TGCAGCGTTGAAAGCAGGGTGCCGAACACTGAAGCTTTCTTT

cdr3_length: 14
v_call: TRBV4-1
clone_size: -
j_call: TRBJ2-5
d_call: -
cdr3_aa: CASSQDPSVETQYF
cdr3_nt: TGCGCCAGCAGCCAAGATCCCTCAGTTGAGACCCAGTACTTC

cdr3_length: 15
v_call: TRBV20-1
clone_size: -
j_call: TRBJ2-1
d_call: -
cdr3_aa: CSAQTRGWSYNEQFF
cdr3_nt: TGCAGTGCGCAGACCCGAGGCTGGTCCTACAATGAGCAGTTCTTC

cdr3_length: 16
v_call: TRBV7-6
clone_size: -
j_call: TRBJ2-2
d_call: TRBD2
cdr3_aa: CASSPGVGLAGGRLFF
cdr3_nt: TGTGCCAGCAGCCCAGGCGTGGGACTAGCGGGGGGGCGCCTGTTTTTT

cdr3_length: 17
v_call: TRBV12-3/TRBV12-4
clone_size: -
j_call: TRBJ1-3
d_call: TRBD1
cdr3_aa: CASSARDSFFSGNTIYF
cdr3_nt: TGTGCCAGCAGTGCCCGGGACAGTTTTTTCTCTGGAAACACCATATATTTT

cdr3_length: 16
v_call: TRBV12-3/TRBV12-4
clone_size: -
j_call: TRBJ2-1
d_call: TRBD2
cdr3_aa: CASSFWAGGAGNEQFF
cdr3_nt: TGTGCCAGCAGTTTCTGGGCCGGGGGGGCCGGAAATGAGCAGTTCTTC

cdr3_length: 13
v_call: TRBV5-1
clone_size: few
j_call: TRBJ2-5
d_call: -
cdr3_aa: CASSAGEGETQYF
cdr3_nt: TGCGCCAGCAGTGCAGGGGAAGGAGAGACCCAGTACTTC

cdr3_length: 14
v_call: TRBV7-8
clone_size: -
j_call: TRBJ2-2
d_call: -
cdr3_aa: CASAPGGYTGELFF
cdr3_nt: TGTGCCAGCGCCCCAGGAGGGTACACCGGGGAGCTGTTTTTT

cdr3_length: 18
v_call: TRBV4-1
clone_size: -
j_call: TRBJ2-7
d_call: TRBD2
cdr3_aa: CASSQAPTSGGFHYEQYF
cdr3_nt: TGCGCCAGCAGCCAAGCCCCCACTAGCGGGGGATTCCACTACGAGCAGTACTTC

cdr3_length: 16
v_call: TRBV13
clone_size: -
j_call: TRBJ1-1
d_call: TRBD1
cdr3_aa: CASIIAQGPGDTEAFF
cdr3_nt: TGTGCCAGCATCATAGCACAGGGGCCTGGCGACACTGAAGCTTTCTTT

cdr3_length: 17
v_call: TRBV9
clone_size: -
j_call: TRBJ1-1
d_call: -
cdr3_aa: CASSVTPSSYRAPEAFF
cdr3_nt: TGTGCCAGCAGCGTAACCCCCTCTAGTTACAGAGCCCCTGAAGCTTTCTTT

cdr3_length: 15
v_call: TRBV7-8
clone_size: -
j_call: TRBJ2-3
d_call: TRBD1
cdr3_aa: CASTYEGQGSDTQYF
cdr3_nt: TGTGCCAGCACCTATGAGGGACAGGGGTCAGATACGCAGTATTTT

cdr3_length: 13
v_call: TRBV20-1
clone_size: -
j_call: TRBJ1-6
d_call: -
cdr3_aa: CSASTVANSPLHF
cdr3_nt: TGCAGTGCTTCGACAGTTGCTAATTCACCCCTCCACTTT

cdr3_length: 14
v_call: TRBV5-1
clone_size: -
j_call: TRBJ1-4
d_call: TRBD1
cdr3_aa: CASSRGQNNEKLFF
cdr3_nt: TGCGCCAGCAGCCGGGGACAGAATAATGAAAAACTGTTTTTT

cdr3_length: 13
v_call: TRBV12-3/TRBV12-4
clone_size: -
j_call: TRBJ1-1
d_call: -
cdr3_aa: CASRRPGGTEAFF
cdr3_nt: TGTGCCAGCCGTAGGCCGGGGGGCACTGAAGCTTTCTTT

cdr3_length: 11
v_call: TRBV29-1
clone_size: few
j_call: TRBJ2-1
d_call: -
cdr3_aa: CSVVRAREQFF
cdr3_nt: TGCAGCGTTGTCAGGGCCCGGGAGCAGTTCTTC

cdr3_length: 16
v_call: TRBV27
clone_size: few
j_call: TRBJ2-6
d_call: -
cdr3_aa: CASSFDRTAGANVLTF
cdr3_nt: TGTGCCAGCAGTTTTGATAGGACGGCAGGGGCCAACGTCCTGACTTTC

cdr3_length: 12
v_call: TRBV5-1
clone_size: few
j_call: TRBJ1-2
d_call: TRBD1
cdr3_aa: CASSSTGLGYTF
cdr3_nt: TGCGCCAGCAGCTCGACAGGGCTTGGCTACACCTTC

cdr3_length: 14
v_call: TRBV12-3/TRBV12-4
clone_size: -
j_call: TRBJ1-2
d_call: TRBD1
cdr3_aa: CASRRTGVEYGYTF
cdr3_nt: TGTGCCAGCAGGCGGACAGGGGTGGAGTATGGCTACACCTTC

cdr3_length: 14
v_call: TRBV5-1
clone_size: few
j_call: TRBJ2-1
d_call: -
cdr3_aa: CASSLWGQDNEQFF
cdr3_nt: TGCGCCAGCAGCTTGTGGGGGCAGGACAATGAGCAGTTCTTC

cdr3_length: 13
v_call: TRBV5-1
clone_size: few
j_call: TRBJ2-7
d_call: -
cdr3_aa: CASSSPGTYEQYF
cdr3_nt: TGCGCCAGCAGCTCGCCAGGGACCTACGAGCAGTACTTC

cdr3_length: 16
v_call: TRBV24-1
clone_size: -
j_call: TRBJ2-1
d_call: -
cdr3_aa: CATSDSPGASYNEQFF
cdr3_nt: TGTGCCACCAGTGATTCGCCGGGGGCCTCCTACAATGAGCAGTTCTTC

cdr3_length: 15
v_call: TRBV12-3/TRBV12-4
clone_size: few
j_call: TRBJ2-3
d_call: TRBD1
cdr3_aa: CASSEPGQGTDTQYF
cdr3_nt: TGTGCCAGCAGTGAGCCGGGACAGGGCACAGATACGCAGTATTTT

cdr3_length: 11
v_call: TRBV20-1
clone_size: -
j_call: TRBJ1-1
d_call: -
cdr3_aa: CSATGQLEAFF
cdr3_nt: TGCAGTGCTACTGGACAGCTTGAAGCTTTCTTT

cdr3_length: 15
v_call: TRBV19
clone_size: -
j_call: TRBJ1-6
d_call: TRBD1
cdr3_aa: CASSVGQLYNSPLHF
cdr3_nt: TGTGCCAGTAGTGTGGGACAGCTATATAATTCACCCCTCCACTTT